What follows is one T cell receptor (beta chain) and its context. This clonotype appeared many times. Its binding antigen is unknown. No base quality values were provided; no much bigger clone lies one nucleotide off. Libraries were constructed by RACE. Sequencing relied on a NextSeq 500. During library preparation, unique molecular identifiers were attached to individual cDNA molecules so that TCRs could be counted quantitatively and reproducibly. For every blood RNA sample, sequencing covered both the TCR alpha and TCR beta chains. Processing in the source paper ran as follows. Samples had a median of approximately 93,000 TCRs, with a range from about 23,224 to 700,000. V, J and CDR3 annotation of the TCR reads was carried out using the Decombinator software suite. For PS versus PT1 abundance plots, all samples were subsampled to the same number of TCRs (28,000). Expanded TCRs were defined as absent before sensitization and observed at least eight times at the 2-week time point. Using fastp trimming at Q25 and MiXCR clonotype assembly, TCRdb reanalyzed the public sequencing data and kept in-frame beta chains. CDR3 protein duplicates are merged, each entry listing the most common genes and DNA. These V and J calls originate from TCRdb's pipeline instead of the authors' own analysis. The sample yields roughly 90,000 distinct CDR3 sequences; approximately 11% were counted once. The ten largest clonotypes hold roughly 1% of the sample.

These data come from a study of human T cells and chemical hapten exposure (dated by TCRdb to the early 2020s). About the full investigation: For sensitization, 2% DPC in acetone was applied to a roughly 2 cm by roughly 2 cm area of upper inner arm skin. Throughout the roughly 24-week study period, patients were also given weekly therapeutic DPC doses on the scalp. Patch tests used Finn chambers with 0.01% DPC on the upper back, scored after 6 days by International Contact Dermatitis Research Group standards. Alopecia areata with under or over 50% scalp involvement, alopecia totalis and alopecia universalis were represented in the patient cohort, which was mostly female. Libraries were combined into a pool for sequencing, and differences in TCR yield between samples came mainly from small differences in library volumes within the pool. Peripheral blood TCR repertoire changes were tracked in vivo in alopecia patients during primary and secondary sensitization to the hapten diphenylcyclopropenone (DPC). Patient blood was sampled pre-sensitization (week 0) and at 2, 6 and about 24 weeks after DPC sensitization. For TCR sequencing, blood came from about 29 alopecia patients at anywhere from one to four time points (pre-sensitization, 2, 6 and 24 weeks).

V is pared back by 6 bases and J by 0 bases, with 12 bases lying between the germline termini. From a lookup of the germline V gene, CDR1 and CDR2 are MNHEY and SVGAGI. The CDR3 sequence holds 15 residues, the cysteine and phenylalanine included. Just the 45-base CDR3 DNA is kept, in frame starting at base 1. Overall study outcomes, separate from this receptor: DPC sensitization did not change the number of TCRs with a frequency above 1 in 1000, and there was no evidence of changes in global repertoire structure. Repeated subsampling changed both the strength of the expansion versus patch-test correlation and the threshold at which that correlation became significant. Compared with pre-sensitization or healthy control sets, expanded TCRs formed significantly more large CDR3 similarity clusters, which is consistent with antigen-driven responses. Patch test score was positively correlated with the number of PT1 expanded TCRs, with significance at thresholds 8, 16 and 32 but not at 4. Because all patients had alopecia, a presumed autoimmune disease, the immune response of the patients might differ from that of healthy individuals.

The time point tag for this specimen amounts to: patch test 3, about 24 weeks after DPC sensitization. In light of the paper, this sample's treatment or condition label describes: therapeutic diphenylcyclopropenone sensitization with weekly scalp DPC. At every patch-test visit, the blood draw took place before the patch test was put on. Patients were considered eligible if aged 18 to 70, diagnosed with alopecia and deemed suitable for DPC therapy, and patients were excluded if pregnant. Unfractionated whole blood was collected in Tempus Blood RNA tubes, and total RNA was extracted from that blood. The TCR sequence derives from a woman aged 25 to 39 with alopecia areata. Some clones in this sample may be carry-over from other donors' samples. Sequencing used whole blood, obtained in connection with sensitization to the hapten diphenylcyclopropenone (DPC). The chain uses TRBV6-5 and TRBJ1-5, with the D gene too uncertain to name. The CDR3 region has the sequence CASRRTVNSNQPQHF. The base sequence is TGTGCCAGCAGGAGGACCGTTAATAGCAATCAGCCCCAGCATTTT.